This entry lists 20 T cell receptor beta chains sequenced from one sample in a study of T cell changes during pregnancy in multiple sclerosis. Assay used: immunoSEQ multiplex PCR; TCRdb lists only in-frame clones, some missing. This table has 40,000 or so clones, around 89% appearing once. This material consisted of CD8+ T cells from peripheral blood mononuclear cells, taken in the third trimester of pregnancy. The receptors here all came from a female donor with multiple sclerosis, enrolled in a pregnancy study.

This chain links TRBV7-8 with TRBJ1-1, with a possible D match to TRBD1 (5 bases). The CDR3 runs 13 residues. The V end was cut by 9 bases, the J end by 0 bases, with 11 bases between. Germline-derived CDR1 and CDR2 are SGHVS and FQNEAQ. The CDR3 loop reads CASQTAMNTEAFF. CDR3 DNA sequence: TGTGCCAGTCAGACAGCCATGAACACTGAAGCTTTCTTT.

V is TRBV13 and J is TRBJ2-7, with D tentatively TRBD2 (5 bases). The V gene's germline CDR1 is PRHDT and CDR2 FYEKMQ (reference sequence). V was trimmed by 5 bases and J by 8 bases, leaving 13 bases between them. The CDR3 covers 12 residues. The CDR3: CASSPRGDKQYF. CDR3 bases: TGTGCCAGCAGCCCACGGGGAGACAAGCAGTACTTC.

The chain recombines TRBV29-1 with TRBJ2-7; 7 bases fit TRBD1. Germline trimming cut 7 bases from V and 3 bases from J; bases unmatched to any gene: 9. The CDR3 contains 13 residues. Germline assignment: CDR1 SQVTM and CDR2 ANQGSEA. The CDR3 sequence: CSAVGGQDYEQYF. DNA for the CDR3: TGCAGCGCTGTCGGTGGACAGGACTACGAGCAGTACTTC.

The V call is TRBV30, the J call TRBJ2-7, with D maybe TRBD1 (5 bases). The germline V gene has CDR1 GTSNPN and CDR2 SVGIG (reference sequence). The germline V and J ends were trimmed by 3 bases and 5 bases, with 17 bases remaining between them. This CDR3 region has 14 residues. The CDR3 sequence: CAWSSQGTSDEQYF. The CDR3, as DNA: TGTGCCTGGAGCTCCCAGGGAACCAGTGACGAGCAGTACTTC.

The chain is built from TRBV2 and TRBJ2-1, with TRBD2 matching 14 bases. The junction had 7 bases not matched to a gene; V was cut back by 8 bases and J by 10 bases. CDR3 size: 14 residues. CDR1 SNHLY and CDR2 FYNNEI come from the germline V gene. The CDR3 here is CASQRTSGGLEQFF. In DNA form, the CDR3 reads TGTGCCAGCCAAAGGACTAGCGGGGGGCTCGAGCAGTTCTTC. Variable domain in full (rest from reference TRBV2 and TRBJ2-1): EPEVTQTPSHQVTQMGQEVILRCVPISNHLYFYWYRQILGQKVEFLVSFYNNEISEKSEIFDDQFSVERPDGSNFTLKIRSTKLEDSAMYFCASQRTSGGLEQFFGPGTRLTVL.

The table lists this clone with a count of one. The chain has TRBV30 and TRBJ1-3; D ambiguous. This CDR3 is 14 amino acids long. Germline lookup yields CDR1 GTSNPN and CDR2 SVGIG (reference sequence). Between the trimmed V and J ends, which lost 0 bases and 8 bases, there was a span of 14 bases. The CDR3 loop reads CAWSVMSFGDTIYF. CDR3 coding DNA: TGTGCCTGGAGTGTAATGAGTTTCGGTGACACCATATATTTT.

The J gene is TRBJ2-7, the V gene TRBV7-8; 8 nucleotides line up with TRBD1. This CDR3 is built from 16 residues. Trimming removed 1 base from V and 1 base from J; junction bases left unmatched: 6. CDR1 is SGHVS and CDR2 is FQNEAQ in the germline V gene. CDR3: CASSLGLGQDSYEQYF. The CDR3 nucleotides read TGTGCCAGCAGCTTAGGACTGGGACAGGATTCCTACGAGCAGTACTTC.

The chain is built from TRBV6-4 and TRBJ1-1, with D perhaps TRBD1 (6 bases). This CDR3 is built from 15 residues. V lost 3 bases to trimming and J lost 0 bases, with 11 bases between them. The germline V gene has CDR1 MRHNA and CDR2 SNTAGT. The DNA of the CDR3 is TGTGCCAGCAGTGAAGAAGGGACACTGAACACTGAAGCTTTCTTT. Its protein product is CASSEEGTLNTEAFF.

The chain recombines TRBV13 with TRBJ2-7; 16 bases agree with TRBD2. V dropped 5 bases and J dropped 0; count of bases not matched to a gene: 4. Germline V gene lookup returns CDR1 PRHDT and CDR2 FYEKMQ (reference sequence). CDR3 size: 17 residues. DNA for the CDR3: TGTGCCAGCAGCCCGGGACTAGCGGGGGGGCCCTCCTACGAGCAGTACTTC. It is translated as CASSPGLAGGPSYEQYF. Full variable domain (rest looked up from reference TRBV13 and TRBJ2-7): AAGVIQSPRHLIKEKRETATLKCYPIPRHDTVYWYQQGPGQDPQFLISFYEKMQSDKGSIPDRFSAQQFSDYHSELNMSSLELGDSALYFCASSPGLAGGPSYEQYFGPGTRLTVT.

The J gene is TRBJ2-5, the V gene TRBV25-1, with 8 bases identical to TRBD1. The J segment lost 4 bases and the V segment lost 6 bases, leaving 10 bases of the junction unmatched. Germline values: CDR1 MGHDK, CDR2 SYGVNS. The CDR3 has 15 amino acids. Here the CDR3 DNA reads TGTGCCAGCAGCGTGGGACAGGAGTCGGGAGAGACCCAGTACTTC. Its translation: CASSVGQESGETQYF.

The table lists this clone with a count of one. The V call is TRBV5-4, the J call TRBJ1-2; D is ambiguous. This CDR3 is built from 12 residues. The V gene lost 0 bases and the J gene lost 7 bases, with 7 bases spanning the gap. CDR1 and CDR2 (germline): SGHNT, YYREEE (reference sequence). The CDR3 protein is CASSLDTTGYTF. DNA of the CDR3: TGTGCCAGCAGCTTGGACACCACTGGCTACACCTTC. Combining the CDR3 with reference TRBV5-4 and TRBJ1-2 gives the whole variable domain ETGVTQSPTHLIKTRGQQVTLRCSSQSGHNTVSWYQQALGQGPQFIFQYYREEENGRGNFPPRFSGLQFPNYSSELNVNALELDDSALYLCASSLDTTGYTFGSGTRLTVV.

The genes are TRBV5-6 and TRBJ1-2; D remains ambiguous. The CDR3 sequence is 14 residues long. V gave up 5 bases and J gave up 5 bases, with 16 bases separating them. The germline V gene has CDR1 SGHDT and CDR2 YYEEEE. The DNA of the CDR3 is TGTGCCAGCAGACCCCGGGGAGGGAGGTATGGCTACACCTTC. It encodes CASRPRGGRYGYTF.

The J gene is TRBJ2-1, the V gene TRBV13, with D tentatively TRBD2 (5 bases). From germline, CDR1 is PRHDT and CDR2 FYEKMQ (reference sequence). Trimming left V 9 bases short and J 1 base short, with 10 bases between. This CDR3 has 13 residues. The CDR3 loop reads CASHLASYNEQFF. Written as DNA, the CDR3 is TGTGCCAGTCATTTAGCGTCCTACAATGAGCAGTTCTTC.

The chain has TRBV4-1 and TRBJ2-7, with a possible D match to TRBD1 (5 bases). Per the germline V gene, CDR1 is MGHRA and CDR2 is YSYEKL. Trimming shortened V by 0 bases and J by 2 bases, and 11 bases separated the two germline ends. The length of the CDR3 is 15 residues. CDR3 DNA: TGCGCCAGCAGCCAAGACAGGGCTAAAACCTACGAGCAGTACTTC. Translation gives CASSQDRAKTYEQYF.

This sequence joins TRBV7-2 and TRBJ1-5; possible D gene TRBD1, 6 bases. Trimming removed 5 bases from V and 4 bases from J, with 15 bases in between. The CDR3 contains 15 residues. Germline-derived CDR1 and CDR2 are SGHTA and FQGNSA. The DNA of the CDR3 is TGTGCCAGCAGCAGTAGACGGGACACAAATCAGCCCCAGCATTTT. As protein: CASSSRRDTNQPQHF.

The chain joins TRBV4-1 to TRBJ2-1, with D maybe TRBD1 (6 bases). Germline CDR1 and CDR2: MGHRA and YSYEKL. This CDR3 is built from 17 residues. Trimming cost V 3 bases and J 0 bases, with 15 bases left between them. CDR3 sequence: CASSHRGQPSSYNEQFF. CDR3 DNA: TGCGCCAGCAGCCACCGCGGACAGCCTAGCTCCTACAATGAGCAGTTCTTC.

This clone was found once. The CDR3 here is CASSSLSGGWYTQYF. In DNA, the CDR3 is TGTGCCAGCAGCTCCCTTAGCGGGGGATGGTATACGCAGTATTTT. V usage is TRBV9 and J usage is TRBJ2-3, with 9 bases that match TRBD2. CDR3 length: 15 amino acids. Germline values: CDR1 SGDLS, CDR2 YYNGEE. The J segment lost 7 bases and the V segment lost 4 bases, leaving 10 bases of the junction unmatched.

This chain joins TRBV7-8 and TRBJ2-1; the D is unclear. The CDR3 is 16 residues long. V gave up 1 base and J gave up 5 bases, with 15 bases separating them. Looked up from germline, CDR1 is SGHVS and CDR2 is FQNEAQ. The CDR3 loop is CASSLDGRLYNNEQFF. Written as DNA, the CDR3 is TGTGCCAGCAGCTTAGACGGCAGACTTTACAACAATGAGCAGTTCTTC.

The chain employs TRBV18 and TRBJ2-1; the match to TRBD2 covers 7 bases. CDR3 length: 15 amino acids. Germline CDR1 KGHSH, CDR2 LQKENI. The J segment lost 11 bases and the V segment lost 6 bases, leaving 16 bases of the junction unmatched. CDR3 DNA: TGTGCCAGCTCCTCGCGAGTAGGGAGGGCTCATAAGCAGTTCTTC. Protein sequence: CASSSRVGRAHKQFF.

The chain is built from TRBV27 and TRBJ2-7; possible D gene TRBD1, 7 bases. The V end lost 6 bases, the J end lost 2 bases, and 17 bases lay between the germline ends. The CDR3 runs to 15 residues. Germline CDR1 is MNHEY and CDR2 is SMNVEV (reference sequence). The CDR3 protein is CASSLSSRGAYEQYF. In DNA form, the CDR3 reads TGTGCCAGCAGCCTCAGCAGCAGGGGGGCCTACGAGCAGTACTTC.